One sample yielded the 27 T cell receptor beta chains listed below, sequenced in a study of cytomegalovirus exposure and HLA in healthy donors. The assay was immunoSEQ multiplex PCR, and TCRdb's table has in-frame clones only and misses some. The sample consists of around 130,000 clones, about 90% of them appearing once. Sequenced material: PBMCs. Receptors were obtained from a man younger than 45 in good health and CMV-seronegative.

The chain joins TRBV13 to TRBJ2-7, with 10 bases that match TRBD1. Germline CDR1 reads PRHDT; CDR2 reads FYEKMQ (reference sequence). V dropped 7 bases and J dropped 4; count of bases not matched to a gene: 10. The CDR3 is 15 amino acids. CDR3 region: CASNRQGAKDYEQYF. As DNA, the CDR3 is TGTGCCAGCAACCGACAGGGGGCAAAGGATTACGAGCAGTACTTC. Supplemented by reference TRBV13 and TRBJ2-7, the full variable domain reads AAGVIQSPRHLIKEKRETATLKCYPIPRHDTVYWYQQGPGQDPQFLISFYEKMQSDKGSIPDRFSAQQFSDYHSELNMSSLELGDSALYFCASNRQGAKDYEQYFGPGTRLTVT.

The CDR3 loop is CASSLGRHNEQFF. The CDR3 bases are TGTGCCAGCAGCTTAGGGAGACACAATGAGCAGTTCTTC. The chain has TRBV7-2 and TRBJ2-1; D gene unclear. Germline lookup yields CDR1 SGHTA and CDR2 FQGNSA. Trimming left V 1 base short and J 5 bases short, with 6 bases between. The CDR3 length is 13 residues. Variable domain in full (rest from reference TRBV7-2 and TRBJ2-1): GAGVSQSPSNKVTEKGKDVELRCDPISGHTALYWYRQSLGQGLEFLIYFQGNSAPDKSGLPSDRFSAERTGGSVSTLTIQRTQQEDSAVYLCASSLGRHNEQFFGPGTRLTVL.

This chain uses TRBV27 with TRBJ1-2; no clear D gene. The V gene lost 6 bases and the J gene lost 0 bases, with 8 bases spanning the gap. From germline, CDR1 is MNHEY and CDR2 SMNVEV (reference sequence). The CDR3 consists of 13 residues. For the CDR3, the DNA is TGTGCCAGCAGCCGAGACACTAACTATGGCTACACCTTC. This sequence encodes CASSRDTNYGYTF.

The chain combines TRBV18 with TRBJ2-1, with 9 nucleotides matching TRBD2. V gave up 3 bases and J gave up 4 bases; unmatched junction bases: 4. The CDR3 is 15 residues long. The germline CDR1 and CDR2 sequences are KGHSH and LQKENI. This chain's CDR3 is CASSPPAGGYNEQFF. The DNA of the CDR3 is TGTGCCAGCTCACCTCCAGCGGGAGGATACAATGAGCAGTTCTTC.

The rearrangement uses TRBV5-1 and TRBJ2-1; possible D gene TRBD1, 6 bases. V was trimmed by 0 bases and J by 5 bases, leaving 12 bases between them. Germline CDR1 is SGHRS and CDR2 is YFSETQ. The CDR3 spans 15 residues. The CDR3 sequence is CASSLVTGHNNEQFF. The CDR3, as DNA: TGCGCCAGCAGCTTGGTCACGGGACACAACAATGAGCAGTTCTTC. Full variable domain (outside the CDR3, taken from reference TRBV5-1 and TRBJ2-1): KAGVTQTPRYLIKTRGQQVTLSCSPISGHRSVSWYQQTPGQGLQFLFEYFSETQRNKGNFPGRFSGRQFSNSRSEMNVSTLELGDSALYLCASSLVTGHNNEQFFGPGTRLTVL.

This chain uses TRBV5-6 with TRBJ1-2; D remains unclear. V was pared by 3 bases and J by 6 bases, with 18 bases between. This CDR3 is 15 amino acids long. Germline CDR1 reads SGHDT; CDR2 reads YYEEEE. This chain's CDR3 is CASSSLLVGEDGYTF. DNA of the CDR3: TGTGCCAGCAGCTCCCTTTTAGTAGGAGAGGATGGCTACACCTTC.

This rearrangement joins TRBV5-1 to TRBJ1-1; weak D call: TRBD1 (6 bases). Per the germline V gene, CDR1 is SGHRS and CDR2 is YFSETQ. The CDR3 is made up of 14 amino acids. V dropped 0 bases and J dropped 4 bases, with 10 bases sitting between them. Written as DNA, the CDR3 is TGCGCCAGCAGCTTGGAAGGGGGTGGCACTGAAGCTTTCTTT. Its translation: CASSLEGGGTEAFF. The full variable domain, completed using reference TRBV5-1 and TRBJ1-1, is KAGVTQTPRYLIKTRGQQVTLSCSPISGHRSVSWYQQTPGQGLQFLFEYFSETQRNKGNFPGRFSGRQFSNSRSEMNVSTLELGDSALYLCASSLEGGGTEAFFGQGTRLTVV.

This chain joins TRBV10-3 and TRBJ2-2; 7 bases align to TRBD1. The germline gives CDR1 ENHRY, CDR2 SYGVKD. There are 17 residues in the CDR3. With 5 bases clipped from V and 1 base from J, the junction kept 10 bases outside the gene matches. Here the CDR3 reads CAISSRLDRKNTGELFF. In DNA form, the CDR3 reads TGTGCCATCAGTTCCCGATTGGACAGGAAGAACACCGGGGAGCTGTTTTTT.

CDR3 region: CASSDSTGTDTQYF. CDR3 coding DNA: TGTGCCAGCAGTGACTCGACAGGGACAGATACGCAGTATTTT. The chain uses TRBV6-4 and TRBJ2-3; 7 bases are shared with TRBD1. The CDR3 extends over 14 amino acids. The germline CDR1 and CDR2 sequences are MRHNA and SNTAGT. The V gene end was trimmed by 0 bases and the J gene end by 3 bases; junction bases not matched to a gene: 0.

CDR3 region: CASSLERDNQPQHF. CDR3 sequence (DNA): TGTGCCAGCAGCTTAGAGAGGGACAATCAGCCCCAGCATTTT. The chain has TRBV7-2 and TRBJ1-5, with unresolved D. The germline CDR1 and CDR2 sequences are SGHTA and FQGNSA. The CDR3 covers 14 residues. Trimming shortened V by 1 base and J by 3 bases, and 7 bases separated the two germline ends.

The chain recombines TRBV7-9 with TRBJ2-5; D remains ambiguous. The V gene's germline CDR1 is SEHNR and CDR2 FQNEAQ (reference sequence). CDR3 length: 14 amino acids. The germline V and J ends were trimmed by 4 bases and 1 base, with 10 bases remaining between them. CDR3 in DNA: TGTGCCAGCAGCTCCCGCTCAGTCCAAGAGACCCAGTACTTC. Protein: CASSSRSVQETQYF.

The chain recombines TRBV5-4 with TRBJ2-3; 7 bases align to TRBD2. Per the germline V gene, CDR1 is SGHNT and CDR2 is YYREEE (reference sequence). The CDR3 covers 15 residues. V lost 1 base and J lost 2; bases outside the gene matches: 4. CDR3 nucleotides: TGTGCCAGCAGCTTGTGGGAGGGGCTCACAGATACGCAGTATTTT. This encodes CASSLWEGLTDTQYF.

The chain uses TRBV6-1 and TRBJ2-2; 11 positions agree with TRBD1. Unmatched junction bases numbered 7, after V lost 4 bases and J lost 3 bases. The CDR3 loop spans 17 amino acids. Germline CDR1 and CDR2: MNHNS and SASEGT. CDR3 protein: CASSGTGGLGDTGELFF. CDR3 DNA: TGTGCCAGCAGTGGGACAGGGGGCCTCGGGGACACCGGGGAGCTGTTTTTT.

The chain links TRBV5-6 to TRBJ2-1, with 8 bases lining up with TRBD1. The germline V gene has CDR1 SGHDT and CDR2 YYEEEE. Germline trimming cut 0 bases from V and 0 bases from J; bases unmatched to any gene: 2. The CDR3 contains 16 residues. The CDR3 protein is CASSLGTGSSYNEQFF. The CDR3 region has the DNA TGTGCCAGCAGCTTGGGGACAGGGAGCTCCTACAATGAGCAGTTCTTC.

The rearrangement uses TRBV14 and TRBJ2-1, with D tentatively TRBD2 (6 bases). V was trimmed by 7 bases and J by 8 bases, leaving 21 bases between them. Germline CDR1 and CDR2: SGHDN and FVKESK. CDR3 length: 15 residues. DNA for the CDR3: TGTGCCAGCAACGGACGGGCTAGCGATATTGATGAGCAGTTCTTC. Its translation: CASNGRASDIDEQFF. The complete variable domain, with remaining parts taken from reference TRBV14 and TRBJ2-1, reads EAGVTQFPSHSVIEKGQTVTLRCDPISGHDNLYWYRRVMGKEIKFLLHFVKESKQDESGMPNNRFLAERTGGTYSTLKVQPAELEDSGVYFCASNGRASDIDEQFFGPGTRLTVL.

The chain uses TRBV5-1 and TRBJ2-1; the D is unclear. Trimming took off 3 bases at V and 8 bases at J, with 6 bases between the two ends. Germline V gene data show CDR1 as SGHRS and CDR2 as YFSETQ. This CDR3 comprises 11 residues. In nucleotides, the CDR3 is TGCGCCAGCAGCTCCTTTTATGAGCAGTTCTTC. Amino acids: CASSSFYEQFF. The whole variable domain, filled in from reference TRBV5-1 and TRBJ2-1, reads KAGVTQTPRYLIKTRGQQVTLSCSPISGHRSVSWYQQTPGQGLQFLFEYFSETQRNKGNFPGRFSGRQFSNSRSEMNVSTLELGDSALYLCASSSFYEQFFGPGTRLTVL.

V usage is TRBV7-9 and J usage is TRBJ2-2; 7 nucleotides line up with TRBD1. Trimming at V came to 6 bases and at J to 6 bases, leaving 7 bases not matched to a gene. Germline V gene lookup returns CDR1 SEHNR and CDR2 FQNEAQ (reference sequence). The CDR3 runs 14 residues. The chain's CDR3 is CASRFTGVPGELFF. The DNA for the CDR3 is TGTGCCAGCAGGTTTACAGGGGTTCCCGGGGAGCTGTTTTTT.

This clone was counted between two and nine times. The chain links TRBV7-3 to TRBJ2-5; D gene unclear. CDR3 length: 12 amino acids. Germline V CDR1 and CDR2: SGHTA, FQGTGA. Between the trimmed V and J ends, which lost 3 bases and 2 bases, there was a span of 4 bases. CDR3 DNA sequence: TGTGCCAGCAGCTTCTTTCAAGAGACCCAGTACTTC. It translates to CASSFFQETQYF. The whole variable domain, remainder taken from reference TRBV7-3 and TRBJ2-5, is GAGVSQTPSNKVTEKGKYVELRCDPISGHTALYWYRQSLGQGPEFLIYFQGTGAADDSGLPNDRFFAVRPEGSVSTLKIQRTERGDSAVYLCASSFFQETQYFGPGTRLLVL.

In this sample, this clone turned up many times. The same CDR3 is also encoded by other DNA sequences in this sample. This chain links TRBV6-1 with TRBJ2-1; D is perhaps TRBD2 (6 bases). V lost 0 bases and J lost 0, with 6 bases in between. This CDR3 has 15 residues. Germline lookup yields CDR1 MNHNS and CDR2 SASEGT. For the CDR3, the DNA is TGTGCCAGCAGTGAAGCTAGCGGCTCCTACAATGAGCAGTTCTTC. It translates to CASSEASGSYNEQFF.

The chain employs TRBV19 and TRBJ1-5; possibly TRBD1 for D (6 bases). Trimming stripped 6 bases from V and 5 bases from J, with 14 bases between. There are 14 residues in the CDR3. Germline lookup yields CDR1 LNHDA and CDR2 SQIVND (reference sequence). CDR3 sequence: CASSYRVLDQPQHF. CDR3 DNA sequence: TGTGCCAGTAGCTACAGGGTGCTAGATCAGCCCCAGCATTTT.

The chain has TRBV27 and TRBJ2-7; D is unclear. The germline CDR1 and CDR2 sequences are MNHEY and SMNVEV (reference sequence). This CDR3 region has 12 residues. The V end lost 10 bases, the J end lost 6 bases, and 16 bases lay between the germline ends. The CDR3 bases are TGTGCCATTTCGAACGGGTTAGGCGAGCAGTACTTC. The encoded protein is CAISNGLGEQYF.

V and J are TRBV5-1 and TRBJ2-5; D is ambiguous. Looked up from germline, CDR1 is SGHRS and CDR2 is YFSETQ. The length of the CDR3 is 14 residues. Trimming removed 1 base at V and 1 base at J, with 8 bases between. CDR3 sequence reads: CASSLTGTQETQYF. DNA for the CDR3: TGCGCCAGCAGCTTGACGGGTACCCAAGAGACCCAGTACTTC.

The chain recombines TRBV7-3 with TRBJ1-2; D is perhaps TRBD1 (6 bases). The CDR3 has 13 amino acids. The V gene's germline CDR1 is SGHTA and CDR2 FQGTGA. Trimming cost V 0 bases and J 8 bases, with 10 bases left between them. CDR3 nucleotide sequence: TGTGCCAGCAGCTTAACGTCAGGGGCCGGCTACACCTTC. Translation: CASSLTSGAGYTF.

This sequence joins TRBV30 and TRBJ2-4, with 8 bases aligning to TRBD1. Germline-derived CDR1 and CDR2 are GTSNPN and SVGIG (reference sequence). V dropped 2 bases and J dropped 7; count of bases not matched to a gene: 7. This CDR3 is 14 amino acids long. CDR3 amino acids: CAWSRTGWENIQYF. CDR3 coding DNA: TGTGCCTGGAGTAGGACAGGGTGGGAGAACATTCAGTACTTC.

Here the CDR3 reads CASSKGLAGATNTGELFF. CDR3 DNA sequence: TGTGCCAGCAGCAAGGGACTAGCGGGAGCGACGAACACCGGGGAGCTGTTTTTT. The V gene is TRBV5-4, the J gene TRBJ2-2, with 14 positions matching TRBD2. The germline V gene has CDR1 SGHNT and CDR2 YYREEE (reference sequence). The V segment lost 4 bases and the J segment 0 bases; nucleotides outside the gene matches: 5. This CDR3 has 18 residues.

The rearrangement uses TRBV18 and TRBJ2-5; 8 positions agree with TRBD2. Germline V gene lookup returns CDR1 KGHSH and CDR2 LQKENI. This CDR3 is 16 amino acids long. V was clipped by 10 bases and J by 0 bases; unmatched bases: 13. Here the CDR3 DNA reads TGTGCCACCGCCCCTGGACTAGCAGCTAACCAAGAGACCCAGTACTTC. This sequence encodes CATAPGLAANQETQYF.

This clone was recorded a few times. The chain joins TRBV5-4 to TRBJ2-7; TRBD1 might be the D (5 bases). The germline V gene encodes CDR1 SGHNT and CDR2 YYREEE (reference sequence). The germline V and J ends were trimmed by 0 bases and 0 bases, with 7 bases remaining between them. The CDR3 covers 14 residues. The CDR3 protein is CASSLGQLSYEQYF. CDR3 nucleotides: TGTGCCAGCAGCTTGGGACAGCTCTCCTACGAGCAGTACTTC.